What follows are 9 T cell receptor beta chains derived from one specimen sequenced in a study of CD8+CD57+ T cells in acquired aplastic anemia. Previously, flow cytometry had revealed CD8+CD57+ cell expansion in the patients chosen for sequencing. The study profiled TCR beta VDJ and CDR3 using genomic DNA as template. Each CDR3 protein gets one entry after TCRdb re-called the reads with MiXCR. The table includes under 200,000 distinct CDR3 sequences, roughly 50% detected once. The sample consisted of sorted CD4+, CD8+, or CD8+CD57+ T cells (not recorded which) from PBMCs. The origin of the receptors is a human donor with aplastic anemia.

This clonotype was picked up many times. The chain recombines TRBV9 with TRBJ1-3; D gene unclear. This CDR3 has 11 amino acids. CDR1 is SGDLS and CDR2 is YYNGEE in the germline V gene. V lost 3 bases to trimming and J lost 7 bases, with 5 bases between them. The CDR3, as DNA: TGTGCCAGCAGCGGGAGCAACACCATATATTTT. This translates into CASSGSNTIYF.

J is TRBJ2-2 and V is TRBV9; D remains unclear. The length of the CDR3 is 11 residues. V was pared by 3 bases and J by 9 bases, with 6 bases between. Per germline, CDR1 SGDLS and CDR2 YYNGEE. The CDR3 nucleotides read TGTGCCAGCAGCGCGCAGCGGGAGCTGTTTTTT. Encoded protein: CASSAQRELFF.

The rearrangement uses TRBV27 and TRBJ1-2; D perhaps matches TRBD1 (5 bases). Germline V CDR1 and CDR2: MNHEY, SMNVEV (reference sequence). V lost 2 bases and J lost 2, with 12 bases in between. The CDR3 runs 15 residues. CDR3 sequence: CASSLNPTANYGYTF. DNA for the CDR3: TGTGCCAGCAGTTTAAACCCGACAGCGAACTATGGCTACACCTTC.

In DNA form, the CDR3 reads TGCGCCAGCAGCTTGCTAGGACTAGCGGGCTCCTACGAGCAGTACTTC. Residues: CASSLLGLAGSYEQYF. The chain couples TRBV5-1 to TRBJ2-7; 11 bases match TRBD2. Germline CDR1 reads SGHRS; CDR2 reads YFSETQ. The CDR3 spans 16 residues. The ends lost 1 base at V and 0 bases at J; junction bases unmatched: 3.

This clonotype was seen a handful of times. This chain links TRBV10-2 with TRBJ1-2; the D gene is possibly TRBD1 (5 bases). Germline assignment: CDR1 WSHSY and CDR2 SAAADI. The CDR3 is 14 residues long. V lost 4 bases and J 5 bases, leaving 14 bases between the germline ends. The DNA of the CDR3 is TGCGCCAGCAGTGCTACGGGACCATCGTATGGCTACACCTTC. Translation: CASSATGPSYGYTF.

The V call is TRBV5-1, the J call TRBJ2-5, with D possibly TRBD2 on 7 matching bases. Germline V gives CDR1 SGHRS, CDR2 YFSETQ. The CDR3 is 15 residues long. V gave up 3 bases and J gave up 2 bases, with 14 bases separating them. The CDR3 DNA reads as TGCGCCAGCAGCTCCTTAGGGGGGGTTCAAGAGACCCAGTACTTC. It encodes CASSSLGGVQETQYF.

This clonotype occurred once. The chain combines TRBV25-1 with TRBJ2-1; no reliable D call. CDR1 and CDR2 from the germline V gene are MGHDK and SYGVNS. CDR3 length: 14 residues. The V gene lost 2 bases and the J gene lost 9 bases, with 14 bases spanning the gap. The CDR3 loop is CASSEGQATGEQFF. The DNA of the CDR3 is TGTGCCAGCAGTGAAGGGCAGGCCACCGGTGAGCAGTTCTTC.

To note about this clonotype: Sequence at one end of the junction differs from germline and may be a read error. The chain recombines TRBV7-7 with TRBJ2-1, with TRBD2 identical over 13 bases. The CDR3 runs 15 residues. Germline-derived CDR1 and CDR2 are SSHAT and FNYEAQ (reference sequence). The CDR3 DNA sequence: TGTGCTAGCAGCTTACGACTAGCGGGGGGCGATGAGCAGTTCTTC. This encodes CASSLRLAGGDEQFF.

The sample holds many counts of this clonotype. The CDR3 here is CASSQIGERTDTQYF. The CDR3 coding sequence is TGTGCCAGCAGCCAAATCGGGGAAAGGACAGATACGCAGTATTTT. The chain has TRBV16 and TRBJ2-3; tentatively, D is TRBD2 (5 bases). Trimming took 2 bases from V and 3 from J, leaving 12 bases between them. Per the germline V gene, CDR1 is KGHSY and CDR2 is FQNENV. This CDR3 has 15 amino acids.